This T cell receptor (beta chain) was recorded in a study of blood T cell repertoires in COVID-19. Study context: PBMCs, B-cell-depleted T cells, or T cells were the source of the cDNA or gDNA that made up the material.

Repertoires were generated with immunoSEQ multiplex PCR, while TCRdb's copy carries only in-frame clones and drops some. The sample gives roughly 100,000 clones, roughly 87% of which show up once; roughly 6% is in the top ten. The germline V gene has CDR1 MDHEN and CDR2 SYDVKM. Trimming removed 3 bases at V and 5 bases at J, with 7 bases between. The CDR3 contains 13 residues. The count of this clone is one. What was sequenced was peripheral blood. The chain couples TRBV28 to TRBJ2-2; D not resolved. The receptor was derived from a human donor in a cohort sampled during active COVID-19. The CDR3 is CASSFHRTGELFF. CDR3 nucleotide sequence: TGTGCCAGCAGTTTCCATAGAACCGGGGAGCTGTTTTTT.